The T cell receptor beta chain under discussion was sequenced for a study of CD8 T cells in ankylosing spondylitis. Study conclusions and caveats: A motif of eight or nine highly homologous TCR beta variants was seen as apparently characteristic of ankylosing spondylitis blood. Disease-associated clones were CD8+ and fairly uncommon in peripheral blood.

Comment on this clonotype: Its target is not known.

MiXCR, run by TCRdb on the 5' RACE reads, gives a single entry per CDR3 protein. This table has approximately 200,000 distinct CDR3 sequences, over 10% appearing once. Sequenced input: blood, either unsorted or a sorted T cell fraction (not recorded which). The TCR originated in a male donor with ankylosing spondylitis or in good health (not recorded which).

The CDR3 is CASSSGPNYEQYF. CDR3 coding DNA: TGTGCCAGCAGTTCAGGGCCCAACTACGAGCAGTACTTC. The V gene is TRBV27, the J gene TRBJ2-7, with D possibly being TRBD1 (5 bases). V was cut by 4 bases and J by 3 bases, with 10 bases left in between. CDR3 length equals 13 residues. Germline CDR1 and CDR2: MNHEY and SMNVEV (reference sequence).